The present T cell receptor (beta chain) was sequenced within a study of T cells in Graves' hyperthyroidism and ophthalmopathy. Broader study findings: Most thyroid-expanded clonotypes above 0.001 were also found in blood.

The V end was cut by 5 bases, the J end by 2 bases, with 15 bases between. The germline V gene encodes CDR1 SGHAT and CDR2 FQNNGV. CDR3 length: 15 residues. This clonotype was picked up many times. Its antigen remains unidentified. The investigators amplified TCR beta CDR3 regions from RNA transcripts. During a first-round RT-PCR of the TCR CDR3, the HTBI primer set was used. Each CDR3 protein gets one entry after TCRdb re-called the multiplex PCR reads with MiXCR. Of roughly 99,000 distinct CDR3 sequences in the sample, 15% to 20% were seen once. Patients counted as stable if ophthalmopathy did not develop within 18 months. Diagnostic assessment was based on clinical symptoms, serum thyroxine and TRAb, thyroid ultrasound and orbital computed tomography. Out of around 10 ml of fresh peripheral blood came the PBMCs.

Sequencing used blood. This rearrangement joins TRBV11-2 to TRBJ2-5, with unresolved D. The source is a woman in her 50s with Graves' hyperthyroidism. CDR3: CASSDMTGPQETQYF. CDR3 nucleotides: TGTGCCAGCAGCGATATGACCGGGCCACAAGAGACCCAGTACTTC.